This T cell receptor (beta chain) was profiled in a study of shared clonotypes between healthy human individuals. TCRdb keeps only in-frame clones here, not all; method: immunoSEQ multiplex PCR. The data show around 2,000,000 clones, about 92% seen once. Cells designated naive CD8 were CD45RO-negative and were positively selected for CCR7, with terminally differentiated effector memory CD45RA+ cells excluded. Sequencing was done on a sample of naive CD8+ T cells from PBMCs. This receptor was obtained from a man aged 18 to 35 in good health. Some clones in this sample may be carry-over from other donors' samples.

The CDR3: CASSFGTGGKNIQYF. DNA of the CDR3: TGTGCCAGCAGCTTCGGGACAGGTGGCAAAAACATTCAGTACTTC. The chain combines TRBV7-9 with TRBJ2-4; 8 bases are a match to TRBD1. Trimming removed 3 bases from V and 3 bases from J; junction bases left unmatched: 4. The CDR3 is 15 residues long. The germline CDR1 and CDR2 sequences are SEHNR and FQNEAQ (reference sequence).